The next 13 T cell receptor beta chains were all read from a single sample in a study of shared clonotypes between healthy human individuals. Sequenced by immunoSEQ multiplex PCR; TCRdb stores in-frame clones only, minus some. The sample lists 2.5 million or so clones, 85% to 95% occurring once. The source material was naive CD4+ T cells sorted from blood. The subset was: CD45RA+ positively selected. All receptors come from a man between 18 and 29 years old in good health.

This chain connects TRBV25-1 to TRBJ2-3; D may be TRBD2 (7 bases). Germline lookup yields CDR1 MGHDK and CDR2 SYGVNS. The CDR3 runs 13 residues. The V and J ends lost 8 bases and 7 bases respectively, with 16 bases between them. Written as DNA, the CDR3 is TGTGCCAGCGGCTTAGGGGGGGGATATACGCAGTATTTT. This encodes CASGLGGGYTQYF.

The rearrangement links TRBV10-2 to TRBJ1-1, with 9 bases that match TRBD1. The V gene's germline CDR1 is WSHSY and CDR2 SAAADI. The CDR3 contains 14 residues. Unmatched junction bases numbered 7, after V lost 7 bases and J lost 4 bases. CDR3 sequence: CASTPGTGTTEAFF. CDR3 DNA: TGCGCCAGCACTCCAGGGACAGGGACCACTGAAGCTTTCTTT.

The rearrangement links TRBV5-1 to TRBJ2-1; D might be TRBD2 (6 bases). Trimming took 2 bases from V and 10 from J, leaving 7 bases between them. Germline V gives CDR1 SGHRS, CDR2 YFSETQ. This CDR3 has 11 residues. In DNA form, the CDR3 reads TGCGCCAGCAGCTTTGCGGGGGAGCAGTTCTTC. As protein: CASSFAGEQFF.

This clone was found a few times. The gene calls are TRBV6-6 and TRBJ2-7; D gene ambiguous. CDR3 length equals 12 residues. Germline V gene data show CDR1 as MNHNY and CDR2 as SVGAGI (reference sequence). V lost 8 bases, J lost 4 bases, and 12 bases lay in between. As DNA, the CDR3 is TGTGCCAGCTCTAGTAATCCTTACGAGCAGTACTTC. Its protein product is CASSSNPYEQYF.

The gene calls are TRBV5-5 and TRBJ1-5, with D perhaps matching TRBD1 (5 bases). Trimming took 1 base from V and 5 from J, leaving 10 bases between them. The germline CDR1 and CDR2 sequences are SGHKS and YYEKEE (reference sequence). The CDR3 consists of 14 residues. The CDR3 reads CASSLWGRDQPQHF. For the CDR3, the DNA is TGTGCCAGCAGCTTGTGGGGCAGGGATCAGCCCCAGCATTTT.

The chain is built from TRBV7-6 and TRBJ2-2, with 12 nucleotides matching TRBD2. The germline V gene has CDR1 SGHVS and CDR2 FNYEAQ. V dropped 5 bases and J dropped 7; count of bases not matched to a gene: 8. This CDR3 comprises 16 residues. CDR3 nucleotide sequence: TGTGCCAGCAGCCCCAGGACTAGCGGGACGGGCGGGGAGCTGTTTTTT. It translates to CASSPRTSGTGGELFF.

This chain uses TRBV15 with TRBJ2-5, with 13 bases that match TRBD2. The CDR3 consists of 13 residues. Germline CDR1 reads LNHNV; CDR2 reads YYDKDF (reference sequence). J was trimmed by 9 bases and V by 5 bases; bases with no gene match: 3. The CDR3: CATSYGTSGAQYF. CDR3 nucleotide sequence: TGTGCCACCAGCTACGGGACTAGCGGGGCCCAGTACTTC.

The CDR3 spells CASSQLKTSGVGTDTQYF. CDR3 nucleotide sequence: TGCGCCAGCAGCCAACTTAAGACTAGCGGGGTGGGGACAGATACGCAGTATTTT. The chain combines TRBV4-3 with TRBJ2-3; the match to TRBD2 covers 11 bases. The V gene's germline CDR1 is LGHNA and CDR2 YSLEER. J lost 3 bases, V lost 2 bases, and 10 bases had no gene match. This CDR3 contains 18 residues.

The chain is built from TRBV5-4 and TRBJ2-7; tentatively, D is TRBD1 or TRBD2 (5 bases each). The CDR3 is 14 amino acids. CDR1 and CDR2 from the germline V gene are SGHNT and YYREEE (reference sequence). V shed 2 bases and J shed 2 bases, with 11 bases lying between them. The chain's CDR3 is CASSLGAEAYEQYF. CDR3 bases: TGTGCCAGCAGCTTAGGGGCGGAGGCCTACGAGCAGTACTTC.

Comments on this clone: Within the sample, other DNA sequences also encode this same CDR3. This rearrangement joins TRBV7-2 to TRBJ2-5, with D uncertain. The length of the CDR3 is 11 residues. Germline CDR1 SGHTA, CDR2 FQGNSA. Trimming left V 5 bases short and J 1 base short, with 2 bases between. The CDR3 sequence: CASSLQETQYF. The CDR3 bases are TGTGCCAGCAGCCTCCAAGAGACCCAGTACTTC.

The V gene is TRBV6-6, the J gene TRBJ1-2; the D is unclear. V lost 6 bases and J 5 bases, leaving 19 bases between the germline ends. Per the germline V gene, CDR1 is MNHNY and CDR2 is SVGAGI (reference sequence). There are 15 residues in the CDR3. CDR3 region: CASRQTTKAFYGYTF. The CDR3 DNA reads as TGTGCCAGCAGGCAGACGACAAAGGCTTTTTATGGCTACACCTTC.

The genes are TRBV18 and TRBJ1-4; D may be TRBD1 (6 bases). Deletions cut 6 bases from V and 7 bases from J, with 15 bases between. Germline V CDR1 and CDR2: KGHSH, LQKENI. This CDR3 is built from 14 residues. The CDR3 coding sequence is TGTGCCAGCTCTCCAGGAGGGACAAGTGAAAAACTGTTTTTT. It codes for CASSPGGTSEKLFF.

The chain has TRBV28 and TRBJ1-2; D gene unclear. V dropped 2 bases and J dropped 4 bases, with 8 bases sitting between them. The germline gives CDR1 MDHEN, CDR2 SYDVKM. CDR3 length: 13 amino acids. CDR3 in DNA: TGTGCCAGCAGTTTAGACGGAATCTATGGCTACACCTTC. Translating it yields CASSLDGIYGYTF.